This T cell receptor (beta chain) came from a study of blood T cell repertoires in COVID-19. Profiled with immunoSEQ multiplex PCR; TCRdb holds only in-frame clones, not every one. The sample carries about 200,000 clones, 84% recorded once. The source of this sequence is a human donor in a cohort sampled during active COVID-19. The sequenced sample was peripheral blood.

CDR3 nucleotides: TGCGCCAGCCGAACCCCCGGGGGATCCTACGAGCAGTACTTC. This sequence encodes CASRTPGGSYEQYF. This rearrangement joins TRBV5-1 to TRBJ2-7; D is possibly TRBD2 (6 bases). CDR1 and CDR2 from the germline V gene are SGHRS and YFSETQ. The CDR3 sequence is 14 residues long. V dropped 7 bases and J dropped 1 base, with 15 bases sitting between them.